Following are 22 T cell receptor beta chains from one sample sequenced in a study of radiation and T cells in renal cell carcinoma. This table comes from immunoSEQ multiplex PCR, and its TCRdb copy is limited to in-frame clones, with some not included. This table has under 200,000 clones, roughly 90% appearing once. The time point denotes: blood 4 weeks post-SBRT, at nephrectomy. The treatment denotes: 15 Gy SBRT to primary tumor, nephrectomy 4 weeks later. The sequences come from blood, collected from a patient whose treatment included radiotherapy and nephrectomy. All receptors derive from a woman in her forties or fifties with renal cell carcinoma.

The chain links TRBV7-8 to TRBJ1-3; D gene ambiguous. V gave up 5 bases and J gave up 0 bases, with 23 bases separating them. CDR1 SGHVS and CDR2 FQNEAQ come from the germline V gene. CDR3 length: 19 residues. CDR3 DNA: TGTGCCAGCAGCCCCTTAGGTGCGGGAATAACACTCTCTGGAAACACCATATATTTT. This gives the protein CASSPLGAGITLSGNTIYF.

CDR3 region: CSGGQTYEQYF. DNA for the CDR3: TGCAGCGGCGGACAGACCTACGAGCAGTACTTC. This rearrangement joins TRBV29-1 to TRBJ2-7; tentatively, D is TRBD1 (6 bases). This CDR3 contains 11 residues. Trimming left V 7 bases short and J 2 bases short, with 9 bases between. Germline CDR1 SQVTM, CDR2 ANQGSEA.

In nucleotides, the CDR3 is TGTGCCAGCAGCGGGGCAGGGGGAAAAGAGACCCAGTACTTC. Translated, it gives CASSGAGGKETQYF. V usage is TRBV9 and J usage is TRBJ2-5; 7 nucleotides align to TRBD1. V lost 3 bases and J lost 3; bases outside the gene matches: 5. The CDR3 loop spans 14 amino acids. The germline CDR1 and CDR2 sequences are SGDLS and YYNGEE.

V usage is TRBV7-2 and J usage is TRBJ2-1; the D gene is possibly TRBD2 (5 bases). Germline V gene data show CDR1 as SGHTA and CDR2 as FQGNSA. V lost 2 bases and J 10 bases, leaving 15 bases between the germline ends. This CDR3 has 14 amino acids. CDR3 sequence (DNA): TGTGCCAGCAGCTTAAATAACCGGGGAGAAGAGCAGTTCTTC. It yields the protein CASSLNNRGEEQFF. Based on the CDR3 plus reference TRBV7-2 and TRBJ2-1, the full variable domain is GAGVSQSPSNKVTEKGKDVELRCDPISGHTALYWYRQSLGQGLEFLIYFQGNSAPDKSGLPSDRFSAERTGGSVSTLTIQRTQQEDSAVYLCASSLNNRGEEQFFGPGTRLTVL.

The CDR3: CASSSGFLMNTEAFF. CDR3 bases: TGTGCCAGCAGTTCGGGATTCCTCATGAACACTGAAGCTTTCTTT. The chain couples TRBV6-6 to TRBJ1-1; D not certain. Trimming shortened V by 4 bases and J by 0 bases, and 12 bases separated the two germline ends. The CDR3 contains 15 residues. In germline, CDR1 is MNHNY, CDR2 SVGAGI (reference sequence).

The chain recombines TRBV5-1 with TRBJ1-2, with 7 bases fitting TRBD1. CDR1 and CDR2 (germline): SGHRS, YFSETQ. The CDR3 sequence is 14 residues long. Losses at the gene ends were 3 bases for V and 6 bases for J; bases not matched to a gene: 8. CDR3: CASSWRQGSDGYTF. Here the CDR3 DNA reads TGCGCCAGCAGCTGGCGACAGGGTAGCGATGGCTACACCTTC.

V gene TRBV6-5 combines with J gene TRBJ1-6; D is unclear. The CDR3 extends over 16 amino acids. The V gene's germline CDR1 is MNHEY and CDR2 SVGAGI. The V end lost 4 bases, the J end lost 9 bases, and 19 bases lay between the germline ends. CDR3 sequence: CASSSRTPGHPSPLHF. The DNA of the CDR3 is TGTGCCAGCAGTTCCAGGACCCCTGGGCACCCTTCACCCCTCCACTTT.

V and J are TRBV18 and TRBJ1-1; D ambiguous. Trimming stripped 4 bases from V and 1 base from J, with 7 bases between. There are 13 residues in the CDR3. Looked up from germline, CDR1 is KGHSH and CDR2 is LQKENI. In DNA, the CDR3 is TGTGCCAGCTCACGGGCAGAGAACACTGAAGCTTTCTTT. Its protein is CASSRAENTEAFF.

The V and J genes are TRBV7-2 and TRBJ2-3; D is unclear. Between the trimmed V and J ends, which lost 2 bases and 1 base, there was a span of 10 bases. CDR3 length: 15 residues. Germline CDR1 and CDR2: SGHTA and FQGNSA. DNA of the CDR3: TGTGCCAGCAGCTTAAGGGCGGCAGGCACAGATACGCAGTATTTT. Translated, it gives CASSLRAAGTDTQYF.

With regard to this clone: One end of the junction fails to match germline, which may point to a read error. V gene TRBV2 combines with J gene TRBJ2-1; D uncertain. The germline V gene encodes CDR1 SNHLY and CDR2 FYNNEI. This CDR3 region has 10 residues. CDR3 sequence reads: CASRLEFEVF. In nucleotides, the CDR3 is TGTGCCAGCAGACTCGAATTCGAGGTCTTC.

V gene TRBV7-9 combines with J gene TRBJ2-7, with D tentatively TRBD1 (5 bases). The germline V and J ends were trimmed by 3 bases and 13 bases, with 7 bases remaining between them. The CDR3 has 9 amino acids. CDR1 is SEHNR and CDR2 is FQNEAQ in the germline V gene (reference sequence). The CDR3 is CASSFDSYF. The CDR3 nucleotides read TGTGCCAGCAGCTTTGACAGCTACTTC.

This chain joins TRBV9 and TRBJ1-4; 7 bases line up with TRBD1. The CDR3 runs 17 residues. CDR1 and CDR2 from the germline V gene are SGDLS and YYNGEE. With V trimmed by 4 bases and J by 0 bases, 9 bases remained unmatched. CDR3 in amino acids: CASSTTEDRATNEKLFF. Here the CDR3 DNA reads TGTGCCAGCAGCACCACCGAAGACAGGGCAACTAATGAAAAACTGTTTTTT.

The chain uses TRBV19 and TRBJ1-1; 10 bases are shared with TRBD1. CDR3 length: 14 amino acids. Germline trimming cut 4 bases from V and 3 bases from J; bases unmatched to any gene: 2. Germline V CDR1 and CDR2: LNHDA, SQIVND (reference sequence). The CDR3 DNA sequence: TGTGCCAGTAGTACAGGGACAGGGGACACTGAAGCTTTCTTT. Protein sequence: CASSTGTGDTEAFF. Combining the CDR3 with reference TRBV19 and TRBJ1-1 gives the whole variable domain DGGITQSPKYLFRKEGQNVTLSCEQNLNHDAMYWYRQDPGQGLRLIYYSQIVNDFQKGDIAEGYSVSREKKESFPLTVTSAQKNPTAFYLCASSTGTGDTEAFFGQGTRLTVV.

The chain uses TRBV10-3 and TRBJ2-3; tentatively, D is TRBD1 (6 bases). The V end lost 4 bases, the J end lost 4 bases, and 12 bases lay between the germline ends. This CDR3 has 14 residues. Germline values: CDR1 ENHRY, CDR2 SYGVKD. The CDR3 DNA sequence: TGTGCCATCAGTGGGGACATTGCCGCAGATACGCAGTATTTT. It is translated as CAISGDIAADTQYF.

The genes are TRBV7-9 and TRBJ2-4; TRBD1 matches at 10 bases. V trimming: 3 bases; J trimming: 3 bases; junction bases outside the gene matches: 8. The CDR3 runs to 17 residues. Germline CDR1 and CDR2: SEHNR and FQNEAQ (reference sequence). The CDR3 sequence: CASSFPLTGGVKNIQYF. For the CDR3, the DNA is TGTGCCAGCAGCTTCCCCTTGACAGGGGGCGTCAAAAACATTCAGTACTTC.

The gene calls are TRBV7-2 and TRBJ2-3; 11 bases are shared with TRBD2. V lost 0 bases to trimming and J lost 7 bases; unmatched junction nucleotides: 6. Germline lookup yields CDR1 SGHTA and CDR2 FQGNSA. There are 16 residues in the CDR3. The CDR3 region has the DNA TGTGCCAGCAGCTTAGCGGGTAGCGGGGGGGCCTATACGCAGTATTTT. Protein: CASSLAGSGGAYTQYF.

This clone was detected only once. V and J are TRBV30 and TRBJ1-2; maybe TRBD1 (5 bases). With 5 bases removed from V and 7 bases from J, the gap between germline ends came to 17 bases. The CDR3 is made up of 13 amino acids. Germline V CDR1 and CDR2: GTSNPN, SVGIG (reference sequence). CDR3 coding DNA: TGTGCCTGGGTCGGGGGAGCGAGGGGTGGCTACACCTTC. Encoded protein: CAWVGGARGGYTF.

This clone ranks as medium-sized (0.01 to 0.1%). The chain is built from TRBV9 and TRBJ1-3; tentative D call: TRBD1 (6 bases). V was trimmed by 6 bases and J by 10 bases, leaving 26 bases between them. The V gene's germline CDR1 is SGDLS and CDR2 YYNGEE. The CDR3 runs 16 residues. The CDR3 reads CASIRAEGGPPMTIYF. The CDR3 DNA reads as TGTGCCAGCATCCGGGCGGAGGGGGGCCCTCCGATGACCATATATTTT.

This chain joins TRBV23-1 and TRBJ1-2; 10 nucleotides agree with TRBD1. TRBV23-1 is an open reading frame, and its role is uncertain. CDR3 length: 16 amino acids. The J segment lost 8 bases and the V segment lost 4 bases, leaving 13 bases of the junction unmatched. The CDR3 DNA reads TGCGCCAGCAGTCCTACGCGGGACAGGGGATATCGGGGCTACACCTTC. This gives the protein CASSPTRDRGYRGYTF.

The chain uses TRBV4-2 and TRBJ1-1, with D perhaps TRBD1 (6 bases). The CDR3 totals 16 residues. CDR1 LGHNA and CDR2 YNFKEQ come from the germline V gene. The V and J ends lost 1 base and 5 bases respectively, with 17 bases between them. For the CDR3, the DNA is TGTGCCAGCAGCCAAGTCTATTCAGGGGCGGGAACTGAAGCTTTCTTT. Residues: CASSQVYSGAGTEAFF.

This CDR3 is CASSYSRGTAKNIQYF. CDR3 DNA sequence: TGTGCCAGCAGTTACTCAAGGGGGACGGCCAAAAACATTCAGTACTTC. The chain couples TRBV6-5 to TRBJ2-4; D possibly corresponds to TRBD1 (6 bases). This CDR3 is built from 16 residues. Looked up from germline, CDR1 is MNHEY and CDR2 is SVGAGI. Trimming stripped 0 bases from V and 1 base from J, with 10 bases between.

V usage is TRBV7-8 and J usage is TRBJ1-2, with D possibly TRBD1 on 6 matching bases. This CDR3 spans 15 amino acids. Germline loops: CDR1 SGHVS, CDR2 FQNEAQ. The V gene lost 5 bases and the J gene lost 6 bases, with 19 bases spanning the gap. CDR3 in DNA: TGTGCCAGCAGCCCGATAAACAGGGAAGTTAATGGCTACACCTTC. Protein sequence: CASSPINREVNGYTF.